The entry that follows covers one T cell receptor beta chain sequence. This sample is part of a study of blood T cell repertoires in COVID-19. Study overall: Sites across the United States, Italy and Spain contributed samples from acute and convalescent COVID-19. Sample material is recorded as cDNA or gDNA derived from T cells, B-cell-depleted T cells, or PBMCs.

Under the authors' procedure: Using reference gene primer amplification, nucleated cell counts were estimated. TCRdb keeps only in-frame clones here, not all; method: immunoSEQ multiplex PCR. The DNA was the basis for D and trimming; V, J and clone size are from that table. This sample has roughly 330,000 clones, with about 91% found just once. Seattle patients were enrolled during active infection and followed longitudinally. CDR3 length equals 16 residues. Germline V gene data show CDR1 as SGHAT and CDR2 as FQNNGV. V lost 5 bases to trimming and J lost 1 base, with 18 bases between them. This receptor was identified in a man aged 25-45 years with COVID-19, enrolled during active disease. The chain couples TRBV11-2 to TRBJ2-7; D possibly corresponds to TRBD1 (5 bases). Sample: peripheral blood. The CDR3 DNA follows: TGTGCCAGCAGCCCGGTGGGGCGCTTGGCATCCTACGAGCAGTACTTC. Translating it yields CASSPVGRLASYEQYF.